The clone carrying this T cell receptor (beta chain) occurred a few times. Antigen: not known. Trimming shortened V by 5 bases and J by 5 bases, and 18 bases separated the two germline ends. The CDR3 sequence is 16 residues long. The germline V gene encodes CDR1 SGHTA and CDR2 FQGNSA. The sample is drawn from a study of cytotoxic CD8 clonotypes in ibrutinib-treated CLL. Findings and limits, study-wide: Whereas clonality rose at ibrutinib response, it declined toward baseline at progression.

TCR beta libraries used 1.5 to 2 micrograms of DNA from cryopreserved PBMCs. The intended depth for sequencing was 1 in 200,000 to 1 in 1 million T cells. Method: immunoSEQ multiplex PCR; TCRdb's copy keeps in-frame clones and lacks some. This table holds around 250,000 clones, 60% to 75% found once. The chain links TRBV7-2 to TRBJ2-2; TRBD2 is a possible D gene (5 bases). The receptor was isolated from a human donor with chronic lymphocytic leukemia. This sample comprised PBMCs, obtained after 24 months of ibrutinib treatment. DNA for the CDR3: TGTGCCAGCAGCCTCCAGCGCTTGGGAGTGACCGGGGAGCTGTTTTTT. The encoded protein is CASSLQRLGVTGELFF.